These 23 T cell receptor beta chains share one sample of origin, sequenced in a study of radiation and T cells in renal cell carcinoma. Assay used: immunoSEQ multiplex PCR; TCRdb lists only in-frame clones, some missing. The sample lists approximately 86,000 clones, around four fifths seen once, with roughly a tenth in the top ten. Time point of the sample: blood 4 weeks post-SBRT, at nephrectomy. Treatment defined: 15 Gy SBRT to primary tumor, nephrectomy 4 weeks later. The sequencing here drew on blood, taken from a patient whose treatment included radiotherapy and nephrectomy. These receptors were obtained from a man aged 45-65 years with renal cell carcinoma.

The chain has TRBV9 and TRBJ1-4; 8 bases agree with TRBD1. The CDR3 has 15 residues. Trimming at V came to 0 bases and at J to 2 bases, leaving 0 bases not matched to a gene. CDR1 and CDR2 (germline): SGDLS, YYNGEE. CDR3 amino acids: CASSVGTGTNEKLFF. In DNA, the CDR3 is TGTGCCAGCAGCGTAGGGACAGGGACTAATGAAAAACTGTTTTTT.

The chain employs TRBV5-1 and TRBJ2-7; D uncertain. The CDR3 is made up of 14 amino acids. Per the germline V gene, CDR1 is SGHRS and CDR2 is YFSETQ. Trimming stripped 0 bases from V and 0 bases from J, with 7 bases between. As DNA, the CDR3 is TGCGCCAGCAGCTTGGTAGGGCCCTCCTACGAGCAGTACTTC. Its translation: CASSLVGPSYEQYF.

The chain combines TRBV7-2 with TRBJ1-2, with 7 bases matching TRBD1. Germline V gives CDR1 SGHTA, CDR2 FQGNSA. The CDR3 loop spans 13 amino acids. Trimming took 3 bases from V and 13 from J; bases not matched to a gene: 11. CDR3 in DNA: TGTGCCAGCAGCTTCGAGGGGGCTTCTGTTTGCACCTTC. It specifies CASSFEGASVCTF.

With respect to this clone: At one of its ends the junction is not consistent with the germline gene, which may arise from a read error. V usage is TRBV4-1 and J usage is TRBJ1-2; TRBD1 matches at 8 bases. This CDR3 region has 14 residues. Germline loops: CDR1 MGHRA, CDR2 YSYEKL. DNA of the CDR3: TGCGCCAGCAGCCCTGAAGGGACAGGAGGGAGACCTCGCTTC. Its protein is CASSPEGTGGRPRF.

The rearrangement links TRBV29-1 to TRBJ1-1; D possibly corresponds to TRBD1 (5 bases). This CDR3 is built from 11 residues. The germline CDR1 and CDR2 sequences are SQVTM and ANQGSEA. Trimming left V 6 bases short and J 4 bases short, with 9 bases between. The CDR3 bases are TGCAGCGTCCAGGGAGCCACTGAAGCTTTCTTT. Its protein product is CSVQGATEAFF.

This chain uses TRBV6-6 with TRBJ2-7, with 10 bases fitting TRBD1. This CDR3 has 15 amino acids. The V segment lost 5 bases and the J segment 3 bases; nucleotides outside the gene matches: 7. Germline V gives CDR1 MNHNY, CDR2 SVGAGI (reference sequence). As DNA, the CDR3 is TGTGCCAGCAGTAACCGACAGGGGGCCGTCTACGAGCAGTACTTC. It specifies CASSNRQGAVYEQYF.

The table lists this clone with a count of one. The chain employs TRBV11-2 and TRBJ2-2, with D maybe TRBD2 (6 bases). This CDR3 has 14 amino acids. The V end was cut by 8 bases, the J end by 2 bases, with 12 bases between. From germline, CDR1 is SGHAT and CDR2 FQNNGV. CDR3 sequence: CASDPGLNTGELFF. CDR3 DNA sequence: TGTGCCAGCGACCCGGGACTCAACACCGGGGAGCTGTTTTTT.

CDR3 sequence (DNA): TGTGCCAGCAACTCGGGGGCCGGCAAAAACATTCAGTACTTC. This codes for CASNSGAGKNIQYF. The chain employs TRBV28 and TRBJ2-4; the D gene could be TRBD1 or TRBD2 (6 bases each). The CDR3 contains 14 residues. Per the germline V gene, CDR1 is MDHEN and CDR2 is SYDVKM. Trimming stripped 7 bases from V and 3 bases from J, with 13 bases between.

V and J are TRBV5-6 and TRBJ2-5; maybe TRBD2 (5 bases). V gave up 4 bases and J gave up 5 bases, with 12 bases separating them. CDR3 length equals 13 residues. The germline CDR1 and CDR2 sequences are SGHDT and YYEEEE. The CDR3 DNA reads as TGTGCCAGCAGCGGCGGGCTAGGGGAGACCCAGTACTTC. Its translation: CASSGGLGETQYF.

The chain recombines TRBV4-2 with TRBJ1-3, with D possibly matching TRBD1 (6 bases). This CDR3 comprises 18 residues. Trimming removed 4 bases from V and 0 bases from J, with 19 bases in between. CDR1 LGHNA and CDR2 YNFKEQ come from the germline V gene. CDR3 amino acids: CASSLGIRGTDSGNTIYF. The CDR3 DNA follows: TGTGCCAGCAGCCTTGGGATCAGGGGAACCGACTCTGGAAACACCATATATTTT.

The CDR3 nucleotides are TGTGCCAGCAGCCAAGATTTCCGGGGGGATACGCAGTATTTT. It translates to CASSQDFRGDTQYF. The V call is TRBV4-2, the J call TRBJ2-3; D perhaps matches TRBD2 (6 bases). The CDR3 runs 14 residues. Looked up from germline, CDR1 is LGHNA and CDR2 is YNFKEQ. V shed 0 bases and J shed 6 bases, with 10 bases lying between them.

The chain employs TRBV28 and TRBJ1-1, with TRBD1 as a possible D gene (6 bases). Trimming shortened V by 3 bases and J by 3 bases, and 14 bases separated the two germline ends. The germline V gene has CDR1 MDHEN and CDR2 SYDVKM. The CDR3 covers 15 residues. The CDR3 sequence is CASSLEDRVYTEAFF. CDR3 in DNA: TGTGCCAGCAGTTTGGAGGACAGAGTCTACACTGAAGCTTTCTTT.

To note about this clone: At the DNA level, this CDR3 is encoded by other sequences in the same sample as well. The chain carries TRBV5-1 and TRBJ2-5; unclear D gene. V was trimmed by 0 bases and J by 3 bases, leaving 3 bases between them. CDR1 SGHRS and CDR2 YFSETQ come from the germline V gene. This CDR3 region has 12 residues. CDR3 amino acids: CASSLGEETQYF. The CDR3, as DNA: TGCGCCAGCAGCTTGGGCGAAGAGACCCAGTACTTC.

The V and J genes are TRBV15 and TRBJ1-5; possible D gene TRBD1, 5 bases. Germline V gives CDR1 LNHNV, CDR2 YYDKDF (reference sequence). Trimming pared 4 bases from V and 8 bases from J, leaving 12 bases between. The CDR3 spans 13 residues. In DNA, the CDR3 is TGTGCCACCAGCATGGCCCCGGGGGAGCCCCAGCATTTT. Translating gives CATSMAPGEPQHF.

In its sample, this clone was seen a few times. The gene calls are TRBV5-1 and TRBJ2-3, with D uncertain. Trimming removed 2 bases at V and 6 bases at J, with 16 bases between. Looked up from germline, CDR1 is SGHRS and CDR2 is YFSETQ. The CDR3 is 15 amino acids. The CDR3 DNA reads TGCGCCAGCAGCTTAGCTCCGGGTCGTCTCGATACGCAGTATTTT. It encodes CASSLAPGRLDTQYF.

CDR3 coding DNA: TGTGCCTCGGGCCCTACGGGAGGGCAGCCCCAGCATTTT. Protein sequence: CASGPTGGQPQHF. The chain joins TRBV30 to TRBJ1-5; D remains unclear. Germline CDR1 reads GTSNPN; CDR2 reads SVGIG (reference sequence). This CDR3 has 13 amino acids. Trimming removed 7 bases at V and 7 bases at J, with 17 bases between.

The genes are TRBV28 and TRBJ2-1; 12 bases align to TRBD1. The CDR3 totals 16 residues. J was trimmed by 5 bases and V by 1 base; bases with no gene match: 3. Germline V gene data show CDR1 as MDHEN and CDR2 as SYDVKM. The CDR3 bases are TGTGCCAGCAGTTTATTTGGGACAGGGGGCCACAATGAGCAGTTCTTC. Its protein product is CASSLFGTGGHNEQFF.

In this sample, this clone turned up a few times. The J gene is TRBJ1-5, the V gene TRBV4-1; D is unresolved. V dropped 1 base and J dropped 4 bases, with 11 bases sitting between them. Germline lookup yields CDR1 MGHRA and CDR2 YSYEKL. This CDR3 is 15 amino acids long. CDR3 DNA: TGCGCCAGCAGCCAAGCAGCAGGAGTGAATCAGCCCCAGCATTTT. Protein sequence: CASSQAAGVNQPQHF.

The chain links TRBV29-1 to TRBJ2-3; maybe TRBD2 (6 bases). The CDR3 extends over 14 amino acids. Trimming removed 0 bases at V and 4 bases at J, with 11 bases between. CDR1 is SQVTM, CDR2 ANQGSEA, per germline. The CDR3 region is CSVEDPPGADTQYF. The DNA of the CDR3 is TGCAGCGTTGAAGATCCTCCGGGGGCAGATACGCAGTATTTT.

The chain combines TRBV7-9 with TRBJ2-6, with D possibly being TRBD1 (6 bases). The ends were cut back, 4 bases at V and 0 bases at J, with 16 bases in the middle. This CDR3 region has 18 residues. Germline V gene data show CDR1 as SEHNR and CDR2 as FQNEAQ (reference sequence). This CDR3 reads CASSSAGRGYSGANVLTF. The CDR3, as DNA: TGTGCCAGCAGCTCCGCGGGCAGGGGTTACTCTGGGGCCAACGTCCTGACTTTC.

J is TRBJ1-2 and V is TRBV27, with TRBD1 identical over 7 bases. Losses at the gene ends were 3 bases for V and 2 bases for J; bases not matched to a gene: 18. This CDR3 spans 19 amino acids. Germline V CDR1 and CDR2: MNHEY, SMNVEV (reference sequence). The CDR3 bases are TGTGCCAGCAGTTTTCAAGCCCGGGAAAACAGGGGCGGAAACTATGGCTACACCTTC. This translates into CASSFQARENRGGNYGYTF.

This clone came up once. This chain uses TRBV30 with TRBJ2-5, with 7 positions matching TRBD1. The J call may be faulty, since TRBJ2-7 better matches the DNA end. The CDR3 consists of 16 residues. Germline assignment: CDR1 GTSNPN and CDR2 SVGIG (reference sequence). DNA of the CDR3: TGTGCCTGGAGTGTAACCTTAGGACAGGCGTCCTACGAGCAGTACTTC. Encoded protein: CAWSVTLGQASYEQYF.

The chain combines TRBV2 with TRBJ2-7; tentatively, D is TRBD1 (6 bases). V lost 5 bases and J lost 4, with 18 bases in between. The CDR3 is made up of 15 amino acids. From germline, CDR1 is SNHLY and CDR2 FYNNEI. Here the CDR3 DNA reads TGTGCCAGCAGTCATAGGGGGAAGGGGAGATACGAGCAGTACTTC. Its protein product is CASSHRGKGRYEQYF.